This T cell receptor beta chain came from a study of shared clonotypes between healthy human individuals. TCRdb's table, derived via immunoSEQ multiplex PCR, lists solely in-frame clones and lacks some. The sample includes fewer than 850,000 clones, about 96% of them seen just once. Findings of the study overall: There were few donors, and this limited the genetic and exposure-history diversity represented.

Cells designated naive CD8 were CD45RO-negative and were positively selected for CCR7, with terminally differentiated effector memory CD45RA+ cells excluded. Germline V gene data show CDR1 as WSHSY and CDR2 as SAAADI. Trimming left V 5 bases short and J 3 bases short, with 19 bases between. The length of the CDR3 is 16 residues. Regarding this clone: What it binds is unknown.

Sequenced input: naive CD8+ T cells sorted from blood. The origin of this receptor is a man aged 25 to 45 in good health. The gene calls are TRBV10-2 and TRBJ2-5; a weak D match, TRBD2 (5 bases). The CDR3 reads CASSQIDSGIEETQYF. CDR3 DNA sequence: TGCGCCAGCAGTCAGATCGACTCGGGGATCGAAGAGACCCAGTACTTC.